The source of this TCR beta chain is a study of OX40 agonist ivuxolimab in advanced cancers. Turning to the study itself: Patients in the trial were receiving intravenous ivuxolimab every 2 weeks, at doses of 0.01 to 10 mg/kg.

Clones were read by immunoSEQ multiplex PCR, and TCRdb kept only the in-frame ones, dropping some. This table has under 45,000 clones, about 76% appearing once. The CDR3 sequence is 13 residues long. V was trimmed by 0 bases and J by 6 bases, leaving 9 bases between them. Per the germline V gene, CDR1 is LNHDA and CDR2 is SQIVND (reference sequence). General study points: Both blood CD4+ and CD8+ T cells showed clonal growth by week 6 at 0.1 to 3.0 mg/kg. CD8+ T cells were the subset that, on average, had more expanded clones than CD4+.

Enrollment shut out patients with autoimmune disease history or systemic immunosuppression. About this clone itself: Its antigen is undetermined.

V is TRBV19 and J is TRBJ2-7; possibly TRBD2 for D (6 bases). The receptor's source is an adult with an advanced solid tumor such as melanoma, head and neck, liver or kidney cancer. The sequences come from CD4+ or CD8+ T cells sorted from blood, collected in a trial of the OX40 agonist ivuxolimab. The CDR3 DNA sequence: TGTGCCAGTAGTATAGAGACGGGGGTCGAGCAGTACTTC. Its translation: CASSIETGVEQYF.